A selection of T cell receptor beta chains follows, all from one sample in a study of blood T cell repertoires in COVID-19. The table came from immunoSEQ multiplex PCR; TCRdb's copy has only in-frame clones and leaves some out. The data show about 51,000 clones, 70% to 90% seen once. Sample: peripheral blood. The receptors here all came from a man in his sixties with acute or convalescent COVID-19. CDR3s include the opening cysteine and the closing phenylalanine or tryptophan. The D gene is left open where the match is weak. Clone size is not always given. Where it is, it says once, few, many or a class for expanded clones.

v_call	d_call	j_call	clone_size	cdr3_aa	cdr3_nt
TRBV5-1	.	TRBJ2-3	once	CASQTFGGSDTQYF	TGCGCCAGCCAGACCTTTGGCGGGTCAGATACGCAGTATTTT
TRBV29-1	TRBD2	TRBJ2-1	.	CSVKRGAYNEQFF	TGCAGCGTAAAGCGGGGGGCCTACAATGAGCAGTTCTTC
TRBV7-2	TRBD1	TRBJ1-5	.	CASSMVTGGGQPQHF	TGTGCCAGCAGCATGGTGACAGGGGGTGGACAGCCCCAGCATTTT
TRBV5-1	TRBD1	TRBJ2-5	.	CASSLGQGARETQYF	TGCGCCAGCAGCTTGGGACAGGGGGCTCGGGAGACCCAGTACTTC
TRBV24-1	.	TRBJ1-6	.	CATSDAGKANSPLHF	TGTGCCACCAGTGATGCCGGGAAGGCGAATTCACCCCTCCACTTT
TRBV5-1	.	TRBJ2-2	.	CASSLVGQNTGELFF	TGCGCCAGCAGCTTGGTGGGACAGAACACCGGGGAGCTGTTTTTT
TRBV6-5	.	TRBJ2-2	.	CASRSQGTHGELFF	TGTGCCAGCAGGTCACAGGGGACTCACGGGGAGCTGTTTTTT
TRBV11-3	TRBD2	TRBJ2-1	.	CASSLGDGGTAYYNEQFF	TGTGCCAGCAGCTTGGGGGACGGGGGGACCGCCTACTACAATGAGCAGTTCTTC
TRBV4-2	.	TRBJ1-5	.	CASSQEGRDNQPQHF	TGTGCCAGCAGCCAAGAAGGCAGGGATAATCAGCCCCAGCATTTT
TRBV7-2	.	TRBJ2-7	.	CASSLESRSSYEQYF	TGTGCCAGCAGCTTAGAATCGCGGAGCTCCTACGAGCAGTACTTC
TRBV14	TRBD1	TRBJ1-5	once	CASSQGQGSNQPQHF	TGTGCCAGCAGCCAAGGACAGGGAAGCAATCAGCCCCAGCATTTT
TRBV2	TRBD1	TRBJ1-1	.	CARQGERNSEAFF	TGTGCCAGACAGGGGGAAAGGAACAGTGAAGCTTTCTTT
TRBV18	.	TRBJ2-5	.	CASSPPTTGRETQYF	TGTGCCAGCTCACCACCGACGACAGGGAGGGAGACCCAGTACTTC
TRBV18	.	TRBJ2-7	.	CASSPPRRGRDPLYEQYF	TGTGCCAGCTCACCACCTAGGAGGGGGCGAGATCCCCTTTACGAGCAGTACTTC
TRBV24-1	TRBD1	TRBJ2-5	.	CATSDPRTGGEFRRETQYF	TGTGCCACCAGTGACCCCCGGACAGGGGGCGAGTTTAGAAGGGAGACCCAGTACTTC
TRBV7-7	TRBD1	TRBJ2-2	once	CASSVGTGYTGELFF	TGTGCTAGCAGCGTTGGGACAGGGTACACCGGGGAGCTGTTTTTT
TRBV5-4	TRBD2	TRBJ2-7	.	CASSLGEGRAASEQYF	TGTGCCAGCAGCTTAGGGGAGGGGCGTGCGGCGTCCGAGCAGTACTTC
TRBV19	.	TRBJ2-7	.	CAGGTFSYEQYF	TGTGCCGGAGGGACCTTTTCTTACGAGCAGTACTTC
TRBV4-3	.	TRBJ1-4	.	CASSQAATGLGEKLFF	TGCGCCAGCAGCCAAGCTGCGACAGGACTAGGGGAAAAACTGTTTTTT
TRBV11-3	.	TRBJ2-2	.	CASSLGGSPGELFF	TGTGCCAGCAGCTTAGGAGGTAGTCCCGGGGAGCTGTTTTTT
TRBV11-3	.	TRBJ1-3	.	CASSLVSGLGNTIYF	TGTGCCAGCAGCTTAGTAAGCGGTTTGGGAAACACCATATATTTT
TRBV19	TRBD1	TRBJ2-2	.	CASTAGTGGRGELFF	TGTGCCAGTACTGCCGGGACAGGCGGCAGAGGGGAGCTGTTTTTT
TRBV10-3	.	TRBJ1-4	.	CAISDGRGDEKLFF	TGTGCCATCAGTGATGGACGGGGGGATGAAAAACTGTTTTTT
TRBV15	TRBD1	TRBJ1-5	.	CATSRTDRGYNQPQHF	TGTGCCACCAGCAGGACGGACAGGGGATACAATCAGCCCCAGCATTTT
TRBV28	.	TRBJ2-1	.	CASFTRKFF	TGTGCCAGCTTCACTAGAAAGTTCTTC
TRBV29-1	.	TRBJ2-5	.	CSVVGQQETQYF	TGCAGCGTTGTGGGACAACAAGAGACCCAGTACTTC
TRBV19	.	TRBJ2-7	.	CASSAGRGSSYEQYF	TGTGCCAGTAGTGCAGGAAGGGGGAGCTCCTACGAGCAGTACTTC
TRBV11-3	.	TRBJ2-3	once	CASSSSRRDTQYF	TGTGCCAGCAGTTCGAGCCGGCGGGATACGCAGTATTTT
TRBV7-2	.	TRBJ2-5	.	CASSLDRMETQYF	TGTGCCAGCAGCTTAGACAGGATGGAGACCCAGTACTTC
TRBV18	TRBD2	TRBJ2-5	.	CASSPGGLPETQYF	TGTGCCAGCTCACCAGGGGGACTACCAGAGACCCAGTACTTC
TRBV2	TRBD2	TRBJ2-1	.	CASSESRSGRDPFYEQFF	TGTGCCAGCAGTGAATCCCGTAGCGGGAGGGATCCGTTCTATGAGCAGTTCTTC
TRBV4-2	.	TRBJ1-1	once	CASSQEMRTVGNTEAFF	TGTGCCAGCAGCCAGGAAATGAGGACAGTGGGAAACACTGAAGCTTTCTTT
TRBV6-4	TRBD1	TRBJ1-2	.	CARLSYRGAGYTF	TGTGCCAGACTATCCTACAGGGGTGCGGGCTACACCTTC
TRBV19	.	TRBJ1-2	.	CASSSRQSRSGYTF	TGTGCCAGTAGTAGCCGACAGTCACGGAGCGGCTACACCTTC
TRBV3-1/TRBV3-2	.	TRBJ1-2	.	CASSPRDPGGRNYGYTF	TGTGCCAGCAGCCCCCGGGACCCCGGGGGTAGGAACTATGGCTACACCTTC
TRBV28	.	TRBJ1-2	.	CASTGQSPGHFYGYTF	TGTGCCAGCACCGGCCAGAGTCCCGGACACTTCTATGGCTACACCTTC
TRBV9	TRBD2	TRBJ2-3	.	CASSVESVAGGSTDTQYF	TGTGCCAGCAGCGTAGAATCGGTAGCGGGGGGGAGCACAGATACGCAGTATTTT
TRBV14	.	TRBJ2-7	.	CASSQSGGSPYEQYF	TGTGCCAGCAGCCAGTCTGGGGGGAGCCCCTACGAGCAGTACTTC
TRBV18	TRBD1	TRBJ2-5	.	CASSLRGPETQYF	TGTGCCAGCTCACTCAGGGGGCCTGAGACCCAGTACTTC
TRBV20-1	TRBD2	TRBJ2-1	.	CSASSMGLAGSSYNEQFF	TGCAGTGCTAGTTCAATGGGACTAGCGGGAAGCTCCTACAATGAGCAGTTCTTC
TRBV5-4	TRBD1	TRBJ2-1	.	CASRGQGWFGNEQFF	TGTGCCAGCCGAGGACAGGGATGGTTTGGAAATGAGCAGTTCTTC
TRBV7-3	.	TRBJ2-7	.	CASSLNDRSYEQYF	TGTGCCAGCAGCTTGAACGACAGGTCCTACGAGCAGTACTTC
TRBV4-3	TRBD1	TRBJ1-2	.	CASSQGQGARASGYTF	TGCGCCAGCAGCCAAGGGCAGGGGGCGCGGGCAAGTGGCTACACCTTC
TRBV19	.	TRBJ1-5	once	CASSKRGGQGLGSNQPQHF	TGTGCCAGTAGTAAGCGGGGTGGCCAGGGACTCGGTAGCAATCAGCCCCAGCATTTT
TRBV6-5	TRBD2	TRBJ2-7	.	CASSREAGGPYEQYF	TGTGCCAGCAGTAGGGAAGCGGGAGGGCCTTACGAGCAGTACTTC
TRBV18	TRBD1	TRBJ1-4	.	CASSPTGGSEKLFF	TGTGCCAGCTCGCCGACAGGGGGGTCTGAAAAACTGTTTTTT
TRBV27	.	TRBJ1-5	.	CASSLSGSGETYSNQPQHF	TGTGCCAGCAGTTTATCGGGATCGGGGGAGACTTATAGCAATCAGCCCCAGCATTTT
TRBV27	.	TRBJ2-1	.	CASSLFPGMGNEQFF	TGTGCCAGCAGTTTATTTCCGGGAATGGGCAATGAGCAGTTCTTC
TRBV10-3	TRBD2	TRBJ2-7	.	CAISVAGDEQYF	TGTGCCATCAGTGTAGCGGGAGACGAGCAGTACTTC
TRBV14	TRBD1	TRBJ1-2	.	CASRRTGGTYGYTF	TGTGCCAGCAGACGAACAGGGGGGACTTATGGCTACACCTTC
TRBV2	.	TRBJ1-2	.	CASSVNRRYGYTF	TGTGCCAGCAGTGTGAACAGGCGCTATGGCTACACCTTC
TRBV9	.	TRBJ1-1	.	CASRGGDTEAFF	TGTGCCAGCAGAGGAGGGGACACTGAAGCTTTCTTT
TRBV5-8	.	TRBJ1-6	.	CASSLSRRQGNSPLHF	TGTGCCAGCAGCTTGTCGAGGCGGCAGGGTAATTCACCCCTCCACTTT
TRBV28	TRBD1	TRBJ1-5	.	CASSEGQGNQPQHF	TGTGCCAGCAGTGAGGGACAGGGAAACCAGCCCCAGCATTTT
TRBV29-1	TRBD1	TRBJ2-2	.	CSVARDRLAGELFF	TGCAGCGTAGCCCGGGACAGGCTGGCCGGGGAGCTGTTTTTT